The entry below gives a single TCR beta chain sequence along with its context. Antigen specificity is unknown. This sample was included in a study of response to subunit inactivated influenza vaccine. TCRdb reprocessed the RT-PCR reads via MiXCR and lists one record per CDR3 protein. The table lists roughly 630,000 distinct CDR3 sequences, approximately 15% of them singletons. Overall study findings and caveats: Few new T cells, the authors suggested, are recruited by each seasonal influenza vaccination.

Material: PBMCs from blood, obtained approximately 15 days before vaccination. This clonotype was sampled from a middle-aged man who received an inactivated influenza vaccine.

The CDR3 spells CASSPIAGLREEQYF. The DNA of the CDR3 is TGTGCCAGCAGCCCTATAGCGGGCTTGCGGGAAGAGCAGTACTTC. The chain couples TRBV7-6 to TRBJ2-7; 7 nucleotides match TRBD2. V lost 5 bases to trimming and J lost 7 bases; unmatched junction nucleotides: 14. From germline, CDR1 is SGHVS and CDR2 FNYEAQ. The CDR3 is made up of 15 amino acids.